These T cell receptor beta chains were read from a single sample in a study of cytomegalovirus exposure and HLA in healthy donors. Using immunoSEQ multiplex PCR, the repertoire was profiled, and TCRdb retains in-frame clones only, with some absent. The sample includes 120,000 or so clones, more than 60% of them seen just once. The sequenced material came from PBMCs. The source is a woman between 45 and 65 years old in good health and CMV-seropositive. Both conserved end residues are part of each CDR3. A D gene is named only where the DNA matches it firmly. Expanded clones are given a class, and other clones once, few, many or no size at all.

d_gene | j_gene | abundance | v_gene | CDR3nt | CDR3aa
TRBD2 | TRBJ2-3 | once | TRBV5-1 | TGCGCCAGCAGCCTGACTAGCGGGTACCCTACAGATACGCAGTATTTT | CASSLTSGYPTDTQYF
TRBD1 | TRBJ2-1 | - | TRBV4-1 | TGCGCCAGCAGCCAAGTCGCCAGCCGACAGGGGTGGAAGGGCAATGAGCAGTTCTTC | CASSQVASRQGWKGNEQFF
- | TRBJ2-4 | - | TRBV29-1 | TGCAGCGTTGAGGGACAACCGGGTCTGGATGCCAAAAACATTCAGTACTTC | CSVEGQPGLDAKNIQYF
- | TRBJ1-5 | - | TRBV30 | TGTGCCTGTGACCCTCGAGGGGGTCAGCCCCAGCATTTT | CACDPRGGQPQHF
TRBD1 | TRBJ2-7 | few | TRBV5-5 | TGTGCCAGCAGCTATTCAGGACAGGGCCCCTACGAGCAGTACTTC | CASSYSGQGPYEQYF
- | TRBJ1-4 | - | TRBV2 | TGTGCCAGCAGTGATGGGGGGGCCGGAGGTGAAAAACTGTTTTTT | CASSDGGAGGEKLFF
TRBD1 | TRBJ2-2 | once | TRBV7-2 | TGTGCCAGCAGCCAAAGACAGGGGTACACCGGGGAGCTGTTTTTT | CASSQRQGYTGELFF
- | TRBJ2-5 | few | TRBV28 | TGTGCCAGCAGTTTGGTCGGTCGAGAGACCCAGTACTTC | CASSLVGRETQYF
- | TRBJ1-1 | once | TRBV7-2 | TGTGCCAGCAGCCCCATGGTCAGGTTAGGAGCTTTCTTT | CASSPMVRLGAFF
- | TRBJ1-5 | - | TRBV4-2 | TGTGCCAGCAGCCAATGGGAGGGGGGCAATCAGCCCCAGCATTTT | CASSQWEGGNQPQHF
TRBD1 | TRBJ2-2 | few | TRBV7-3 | TGTGCCAGCAGATCAGGGGGCACGGAAACCGGGGAGCTGTTTTTT | CASRSGGTETGELFF
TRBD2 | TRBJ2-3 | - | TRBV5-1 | TGCGCCAGCAGCCCGAGGACTAGCCCGAAAGATACGCAGTATTTT | CASSPRTSPKDTQYF
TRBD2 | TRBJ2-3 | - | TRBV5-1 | TGCGCCAGCAGTAGGAGCGGGAGTGTTTTCACCGATACGCAGTATTTT | CASSRSGSVFTDTQYF
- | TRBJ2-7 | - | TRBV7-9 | TGTGCCAGCAGCTTAGCAAATCAGGACTACGAGCAGTACTTC | CASSLANQDYEQYF